What follows are 10 T cell receptor beta chains derived from one specimen sequenced in a study of blood T cell repertoires in COVID-19. Sequencing used immunoSEQ multiplex PCR; TCRdb keeps in-frame clones, though not all of them. This table holds under 150,000 clones, around 84% found once. The sequenced material came from peripheral blood. The source of these receptors is a middle-aged woman with acute or convalescent COVID-19.

The V call is TRBV6-6, the J call TRBJ2-7; the match to TRBD2 covers 10 bases. J was trimmed by 4 bases and V by 8 bases; bases with no gene match: 8. Germline CDR1 reads MNHNY; CDR2 reads SVGAGI (reference sequence). The CDR3 totals 14 residues. The CDR3 protein is CASVTSGVVYEQYF. The CDR3 DNA is TGTGCCAGCGTCACTAGCGGGGTCGTGTACGAGCAGTACTTC.

The chain uses TRBV7-8 and TRBJ2-1; D gene ambiguous. The CDR3 is 15 residues long. Trimming took 4 bases from V and 0 from J, leaving 10 bases between them. CDR1 is SGHVS, CDR2 FQNEAQ, per germline. DNA of the CDR3: TGTGCCAGCAGCTCCCAATCCGGCTCCTACAATGAGCAGTTCTTC. Amino acid sequence: CASSSQSGSYNEQFF.

V usage is TRBV27 and J usage is TRBJ1-5; 8 bases match TRBD1. The germline gives CDR1 MNHEY, CDR2 SMNVEV (reference sequence). Germline trimming cut 6 bases from V and 6 bases from J; bases unmatched to any gene: 7. This CDR3 region has 14 residues. DNA for the CDR3: TGTGCCAGCAGGGACAGGGAGCGGAGTCAGCCCCAGCATTTT. Amino acid sequence: CASRDRERSQPQHF.

V and J are TRBV9 and TRBJ2-1, with 14 bases fitting TRBD2. The CDR3 totals 15 residues. The V segment lost 0 bases and the J segment 9 bases; nucleotides outside the gene matches: 2. Germline assignment: CDR1 SGDLS and CDR2 YYNGEE. This CDR3 reads CASSVAGLAGGEQFF. The CDR3 DNA reads TGTGCCAGCAGCGTAGCCGGACTAGCGGGGGGTGAGCAGTTCTTC. Full variable domain (rest looked up from reference TRBV9 and TRBJ2-1): DSGVTQTPKHLITATGQRVTLRCSPRSGDLSVYWYQQSLDQGLQFLIQYYNGEERAKGNILERFSAQQFPDLHSELNLSSLELGDSALYFCASSVAGLAGGEQFFGPGTRLTVL.

The chain is built from TRBV19 and TRBJ1-3; no clear D gene. Trimming cost V 5 bases and J 3 bases, with 8 bases left between them. The germline V gene encodes CDR1 LNHDA and CDR2 SQIVND (reference sequence). There are 13 residues in the CDR3. In nucleotides, the CDR3 is TGTGCCAGTAGTGGGCGATTTGGAAACACCATATATTTT. It specifies CASSGRFGNTIYF.

This clone is a singleton in its sample. V and J are TRBV4-1 and TRBJ2-7; TRBD2 matches at 7 bases. With V trimmed by 0 bases and J by 6 bases, 2 bases remained unmatched. Germline-derived CDR1 and CDR2 are MGHRA and YSYEKL. CDR3 length: 13 residues. CDR3 residues: CASSQDGRGEQYF. Here the CDR3 DNA reads TGCGCCAGCAGCCAAGATGGGAGGGGCGAGCAGTACTTC.

DNA for the CDR3: TGTGCCAGTAGTATAAGCCGAAGCAGGTTCTCCTATGGCTACACCTTC. It yields the protein CASSISRSRFSYGYTF. J is TRBJ1-2 and V is TRBV19; unclear D gene. Germline CDR1 and CDR2: LNHDA and SQIVND (reference sequence). The CDR3 runs to 16 residues. The V and J ends lost 2 bases and 4 bases respectively, with 17 bases between them.

The V and J genes are TRBV12-5 and TRBJ2-3, with TRBD2 matching 13 bases. This CDR3 comprises 20 residues. V dropped 3 bases and J dropped 6; count of bases not matched to a gene: 18. Per the germline V gene, CDR1 is LGHNT and CDR2 is FRNRAP. As DNA, the CDR3 is TGTGCTAGTGGTTTTGGTACGGGAACTAGCGGGGGGGGTCAGACGGATACGCAGTATTTT. Translation gives CASGFGTGTSGGGQTDTQYF. The complete variable domain, with remaining parts taken from reference TRBV12-5 and TRBJ2-3, reads DARVTQTPRHKVTEMGQEVTMRCQPILGHNTVFWYRQTMMQGLELLAYFRNRAPLDDSGMPKDRFSAEMPDATLATLKIQPSEPRDSAVYFCASGFGTGTSGGGQTDTQYFGPGTRLTVL.

The sample holds a few counts of this clone. The chain carries TRBV7-7 and TRBJ1-2, with TRBD1 as a possible D gene (6 bases). There are 16 residues in the CDR3. Trimming took off 0 bases at V and 9 bases at J, with 20 bases between the two ends. CDR1 is SSHAT and CDR2 is FNYEAQ in the germline V gene (reference sequence). CDR3 sequence (DNA): TGTGCCAGCAGCTTAGCGTGGGGCCGGGACATAAGCAGCTACACCTTC. This codes for CASSLAWGRDISSYTF.

The V call is TRBV3-1 (or the pseudogene TRBV3-2), the J call TRBJ2-6, with 10 bases lining up with TRBD2. The CDR3 runs to 18 residues. V lost 3 bases, J lost 0 bases, and 5 bases stayed unmatched. Germline CDR1 reads LGHDT; CDR2 reads YNNKEL (reference sequence). This chain's CDR3 is CASSHIAGGFSGANVLTF. The CDR3 region has the DNA TGTGCCAGCAGCCATATAGCGGGGGGTTTCTCTGGGGCCAACGTCCTGACTTTC.